Listed below are T cell receptor beta chains from one sample, sequenced in a study of T cell responses to AZD1222 COVID-19 vaccine. The assay was immunoSEQ multiplex PCR, and TCRdb's table has in-frame clones only and misses some. The sample contains some 150,000 clones, approximately 85% of which appear only once. The source was peripheral blood, collected 28 days after the second dose of the MenACWY control vaccine. These receptors all come from an adult who received the MenACWY meningococcal vaccine as a control. The CDR3 runs from the conserved cysteine through the conserved F or W. A D gene is named only where the DNA matches it firmly. Not every row has a clone size; where given, it reads once, few, many or a size class.

clone size	CDR3 length	D gene	J gene	V gene	CDR3 protein	CDR3 DNA
-	16	TRBD1	TRBJ2-1	TRBV19	CASSGRDRGSYNEQFF	TGTGCCAGTAGTGGCCGGGACAGGGGCTCCTACAATGAGCAGTTCTTC
once	15	-	TRBJ2-3	TRBV28	CASSLLGGGGDTQYF	TGTGCCAGCAGTTTACTTGGGGGGGGCGGGGATACGCAGTATTTT
few	19	TRBD1	TRBJ2-4	TRBV15	CATSPEYGTVRVAKNIQYF	TGTGCCACCAGCCCCGAGTACGGGACAGTCAGAGTAGCCAAAAACATTCAGTACTTC
-	16	TRBD2	TRBJ2-2	TRBV12-5	CASGFSGGFDTGELFF	TGTGCTAGTGGTTTTAGCGGGGGGTTTGACACCGGGGAGCTGTTTTTT
-	18	TRBD1	TRBJ2-3	TRBV10-1	CASSEYPAGTGKGDTQYF	TGCGCCAGCAGTGAGTACCCCGCGGGGACAGGGAAAGGAGATACGCAGTATTTT
-	15	TRBD2	TRBJ2-7	TRBV9	CASSATGTSGYEQYF	TGTGCCAGCAGCGCTACCGGGACTAGCGGCTACGAGCAGTACTTC
once	16	-	TRBJ2-2	TRBV7-3	CASSSTGPGGNGELFF	TGTGCCAGCAGCTCCACGGGTCCAGGGGGGAACGGGGAGCTGTTTTTT
-	15	-	TRBJ1-5	TRBV27	CASSSLEGINQPQHF	TGTGCCAGCAGTTCTCTCGAGGGAATCAATCAGCCCCAGCATTTT
-	13	-	TRBJ2-2	TRBV5-1	CASSTQPTGELFF	TGCGCCAGCAGTACACAACCCACCGGGGAGCTGTTTTTT
-	15	TRBD1	TRBJ1-1	TRBV3-1/TRBV3-2	CASSRGGTGNTEAFF	TGTGCCAGCAGCCGCGGAGGGACAGGGAACACTGAAGCTTTCTTT
-	16	-	TRBJ1-4	TRBV28	CASSLSSGRTREKLFF	TGTGCCAGCAGTTTAAGCTCCGGACGGACCCGCGAAAAACTGTTTTTT
-	15	-	TRBJ2-3	TRBV7-6	CASSLVDAYTDTQYF	TGTGCCAGCAGCTTAGTCGACGCCTACACAGATACGCAGTATTTT
-	16	TRBD2	TRBJ2-3	TRBV9	CASSVGASGSEDTQYF	TGTGCCAGCAGCGTAGGGGCTAGCGGGTCGGAAGATACGCAGTATTTT
-	13	-	TRBJ1-5	TRBV7-9	CASSSDGNQPQHF	TGTGCCAGCAGCTCGGACGGCAATCAGCCCCAGCATTTT
-	15	-	TRBJ2-7	TRBV11-2	CASSPTLGEGYEQYF	TGTGCCAGCAGCCCTACGTTGGGCGAGGGATACGAGCAGTACTTC
-	12	-	TRBJ2-7	TRBV30	CAWGQSSYEQYF	TGTGCCTGGGGACAAAGCTCCTACGAGCAGTACTTC
-	13	-	TRBJ1-2	TRBV25-1	CASSDFGTSGYTF	TGTGCCAGCAGTGATTTCGGGACATCTGGCTACACCTTC
-	22	TRBD2	TRBJ2-3	TRBV4-2	CASSRPRGGLAGGLNGADTQYF	TGTGCCAGCAGCCGTCCAAGGGGGGGACTAGCGGGAGGCCTTAATGGGGCAGATACGCAGTATTTT
-	15	-	TRBJ1-3	TRBV7-8	CASSSGGVGGNTIYF	TGTGCCAGCAGCTCGGGTGGGGTGGGGGGAAACACCATATATTTT
-	11	-	TRBJ2-3	TRBV24-1	CATREGDTQYF	TGTGCCACCCGAGAGGGAGATACGCAGTATTTT
-	14	-	TRBJ1-4	TRBV5-4	CASSQGPGNEKLFF	TGTGCCAGCAGCCAGGGGCCCGGTAATGAAAAACTGTTTTTT
-	14	TRBD1	TRBJ1-1	TRBV4-1	CASSRGGKNTEAFF	TGCGCCAGCAGCCGAGGGGGCAAGAACACTGAAGCTTTCTTT
once	15	TRBD2	TRBJ2-7	TRBV3-1/TRBV3-2	CASSETSGRGYEQYF	TGTGCCAGCAGCGAGACTAGCGGGAGGGGATACGAGCAGTACTTC
-	15	TRBD1	TRBJ1-1	TRBV7-8	CASSLRGTGGFEAFF	TGTGCCAGCAGCTTAAGGGGGACAGGGGGTTTTGAAGCTTTCTTT
-	16	TRBD1	TRBJ1-3	TRBV30	CAWSPPGQGSVNTIYF	TGTGCCTGGAGTCCGCCAGGACAGGGGTCGGTAAACACCATATATTTT
-	16	TRBD2	TRBJ2-5	TRBV2	CASSESPAGGQETQYF	TGTGCCAGCAGTGAATCCCCAGCGGGAGGCCAAGAGACCCAGTACTTC
few	14	-	TRBJ1-6	TRBV5-1	CASSSGGVLSPLHF	TGCGCCAGCAGCTCAGGAGGGGTGCTTTCGCCCCTCCACTTT
-	14	-	TRBJ2-5	TRBV7-2	CASSLGFAKETQYF	TGTGCCAGCAGCTTAGGTTTTGCGAAAGAGACCCAGTACTTC
-	18	TRBD1	TRBJ2-6	TRBV4-1	CASSQATGGRSGANVLTF	TGCGCCAGCAGCCAGGCGACAGGGGGCCGATCTGGGGCCAACGTCCTGACTTTC
-	13	-	TRBJ1-5	TRBV18	CASSPTPGDPQHF	TGTGCCAGCTCACCCACCCCAGGGGACCCCCAGCATTTT
-	12	-	TRBJ1-1	TRBV9	CASSAGPLEAFF	TGTGCCAGCAGCGCGGGTCCCCTTGAAGCTTTCTTT
-	15	-	TRBJ1-2	TRBV11-2	CASRPLRESNYGYTF	TGTGCCAGCCGACCCCTCAGGGAGTCTAACTATGGCTACACCTTC
-	16	-	TRBJ2-2	TRBV3-1/TRBV3-2	CASSLKTIANTGELFF	TGTGCCAGCAGCCTCAAGACAATCGCGAACACCGGGGAGCTGTTTTTT
few	14	TRBD2	TRBJ2-1	TRBV10-3	CAISELGLALEQFF	TGTGCCATCAGTGAGTTAGGACTAGCCCTTGAGCAGTTCTTC
-	15	TRBD2	TRBJ2-1	TRBV29-1	CSVSIGGGAFGEQFF	TGCAGCGTTTCCATTGGCGGGGGGGCCTTTGGTGAGCAGTTCTTC
-	14	TRBD2	TRBJ2-1	TRBV6-5	CASRGTSGSGEQFF	TGTGCCAGCAGGGGGACTAGCGGGAGTGGTGAGCAGTTCTTC
-	15	-	TRBJ1-2	TRBV28	CASSLKTGPNYGYTF	TGTGCCAGCAGCCTTAAGACAGGCCCCAACTATGGCTACACCTTC
-	14	TRBD1	TRBJ1-1	TRBV29-1	CSGSEGARGTEAFF	TGCAGCGGGTCGGAGGGGGCCCGTGGAACTGAAGCTTTCTTT
-	14	-	TRBJ1-6	TRBV4-2	CASSQGGSQLSLHF	TGTGCCAGCAGCCAAGGGGGGTCTCAACTGTCCCTCCACTTT
-	13	-	TRBJ1-1	TRBV30	CAWNPTTNTEAFF	TGTGCCTGGAATCCCACAACGAACACTGAAGCTTTCTTT
-	16	-	TRBJ1-3	TRBV5-1	CASSFQSGSTGNTIYF	TGCGCCAGCAGCTTCCAGAGTGGGTCCACTGGAAACACCATATATTTT
-	12	-	TRBJ2-1	TRBV11-2	CASSSRWDEQFF	TGTGCCAGCAGCTCCCGGTGGGATGAGCAGTTCTTC
-	13	-	TRBJ1-3	TRBV6-1	CASSEQGANTIYF	TGTGCCAGCAGTGAACAAGGGGCGAACACCATATATTTT
-	17	-	TRBJ1-2	TRBV10-1	CASSGNRDDKTYYGYTF	TGCGCCAGCAGTGGAAACCGGGACGACAAGACCTACTATGGCTACACCTTC
-	15	-	TRBJ2-1	TRBV5-1	CASSLNGIGSNEQFF	TGCGCCAGCAGCTTGAACGGTATTGGGAGCAATGAGCAGTTCTTC
-	12	TRBD1	TRBJ2-7	TRBV30	CAWSGQGFEQYF	TGTGCCTGGAGTGGACAGGGGTTCGAGCAGTACTTC